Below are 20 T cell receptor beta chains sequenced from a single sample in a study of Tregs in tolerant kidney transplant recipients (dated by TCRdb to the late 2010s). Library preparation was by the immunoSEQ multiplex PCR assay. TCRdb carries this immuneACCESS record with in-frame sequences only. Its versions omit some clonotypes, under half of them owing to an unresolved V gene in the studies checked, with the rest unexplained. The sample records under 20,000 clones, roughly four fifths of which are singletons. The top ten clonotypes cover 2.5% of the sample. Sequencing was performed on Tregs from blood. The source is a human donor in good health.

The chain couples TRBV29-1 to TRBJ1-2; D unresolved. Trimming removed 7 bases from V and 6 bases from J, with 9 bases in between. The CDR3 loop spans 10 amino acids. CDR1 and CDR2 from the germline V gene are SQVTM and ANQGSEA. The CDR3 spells CSAGDHGYTF. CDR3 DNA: TGCAGCGCTGGGGATCATGGCTACACCTTC.

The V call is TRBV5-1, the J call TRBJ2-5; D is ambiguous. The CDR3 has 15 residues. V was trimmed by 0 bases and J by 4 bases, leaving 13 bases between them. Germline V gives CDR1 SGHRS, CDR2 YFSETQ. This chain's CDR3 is CASSLEGNRGETQYF. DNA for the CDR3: TGCGCCAGCAGCTTGGAAGGCAATCGCGGAGAGACCCAGTACTTC.

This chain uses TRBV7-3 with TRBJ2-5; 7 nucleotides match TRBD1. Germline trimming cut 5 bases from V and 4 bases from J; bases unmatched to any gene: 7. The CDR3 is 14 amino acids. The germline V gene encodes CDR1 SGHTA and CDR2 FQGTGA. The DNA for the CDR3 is TGTGCCAGCAGCGTGACAGGGTTGGGAGAGACCCAGTACTTC. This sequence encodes CASSVTGLGETQYF.

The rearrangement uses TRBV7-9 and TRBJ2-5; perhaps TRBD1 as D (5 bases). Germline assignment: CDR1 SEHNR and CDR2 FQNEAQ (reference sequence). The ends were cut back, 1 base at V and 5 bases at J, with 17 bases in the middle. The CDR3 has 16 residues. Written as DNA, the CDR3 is TGTGCCAGCAGCTTAGGCCTGGACACGGTGGTGGAGACCCAGTACTTC. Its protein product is CASSLGLDTVVETQYF. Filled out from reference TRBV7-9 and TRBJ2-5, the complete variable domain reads DTGVSQNPRHKITKRGQNVTFRCDPISEHNRLYWYRQTLGQGPEFLTYFQNEAQLEKSRLLSDRFSAERPKGSFSTLEIQRTEQGDSAMYLCASSLGLDTVVETQYFGPGTRLLVL.

The CDR3 is CASSLAGSPYNEQFF. For the CDR3, the DNA is TGTGCCAGCAGCTTGGCGGGTTCCCCCTACAATGAGCAGTTCTTC. V usage is TRBV11-3 and J usage is TRBJ2-1; TRBD2 might be the D (5 bases). This CDR3 contains 15 residues. V was trimmed by 3 bases and J by 2 bases, leaving 11 bases between them. Germline V gene data show CDR1 as SGHNT and CDR2 as YENEEA.

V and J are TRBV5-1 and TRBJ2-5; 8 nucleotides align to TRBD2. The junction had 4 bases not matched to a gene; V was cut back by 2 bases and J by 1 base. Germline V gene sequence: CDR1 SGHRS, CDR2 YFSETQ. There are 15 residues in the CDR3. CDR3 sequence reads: CASSLRAGAQETQYF. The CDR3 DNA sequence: TGCGCCAGCAGCTTACGAGCGGGAGCCCAAGAGACCCAGTACTTC.

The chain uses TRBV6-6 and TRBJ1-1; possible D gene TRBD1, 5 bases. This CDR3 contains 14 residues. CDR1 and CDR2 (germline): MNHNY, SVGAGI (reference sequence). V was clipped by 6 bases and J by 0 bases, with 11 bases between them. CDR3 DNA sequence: TGTGCCAGCAGGATGGACACCTTGAACACTGAAGCTTTCTTT. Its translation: CASRMDTLNTEAFF.

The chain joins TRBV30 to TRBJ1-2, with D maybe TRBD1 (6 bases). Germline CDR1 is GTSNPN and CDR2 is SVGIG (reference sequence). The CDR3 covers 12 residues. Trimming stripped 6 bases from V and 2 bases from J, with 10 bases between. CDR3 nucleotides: TGTGCCTGCCAGGGGAACAACTATGGCTACACCTTC. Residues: CACQGNNYGYTF.

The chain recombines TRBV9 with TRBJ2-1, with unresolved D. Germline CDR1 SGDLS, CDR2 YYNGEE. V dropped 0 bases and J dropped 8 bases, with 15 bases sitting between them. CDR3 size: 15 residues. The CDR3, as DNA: TGTGCCAGCAGCGTAGCTCTTGCCTCACGGCATGAGCAGTTCTTC. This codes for CASSVALASRHEQFF.

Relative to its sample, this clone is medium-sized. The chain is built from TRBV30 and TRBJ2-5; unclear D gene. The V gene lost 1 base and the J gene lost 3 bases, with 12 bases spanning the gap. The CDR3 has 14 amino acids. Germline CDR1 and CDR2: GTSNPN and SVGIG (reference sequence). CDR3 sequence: CAWSAYPREETQYF. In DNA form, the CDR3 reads TGTGCCTGGAGTGCCTACCCTAGGGAAGAGACCCAGTACTTC. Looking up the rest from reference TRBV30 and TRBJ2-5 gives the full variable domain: SQTIHQWPATLVQPVGSPLSLECTVEGTSNPNLYWYRQAAGRGLQLLFYSVGIGQISSEVPQNLSASRPQDRQFILSSKKLLLSDSGFYLCAWSAYPREETQYFGPGTRLLVL.

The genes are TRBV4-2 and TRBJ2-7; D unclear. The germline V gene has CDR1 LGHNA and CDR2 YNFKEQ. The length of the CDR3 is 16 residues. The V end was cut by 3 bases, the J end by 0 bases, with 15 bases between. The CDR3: CASSQDPGLSSYEQYF. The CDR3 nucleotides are TGTGCCAGCAGCCAGGATCCGGGTCTATCCTCCTACGAGCAGTACTTC.

CDR3: CAWSMAPTTSIYF. CDR3 DNA sequence: TGTGCCTGGAGTATGGCTCCTACTACGAGCATTTACTTC. The genes are TRBV30 and TRBJ2-7; no firm D call. Germline CDR1 is GTSNPN and CDR2 is SVGIG (reference sequence). The CDR3 sequence is 13 residues long. The V end lost 2 bases, the J end lost 13 bases, and 21 bases lay between the germline ends. Filled out from reference TRBV30 and TRBJ2-7, the complete variable domain reads SQTIHQWPATLVQPVGSPLSLECTVEGTSNPNLYWYRQAAGRGLQLLFYSVGIGQISSEVPQNLSASRPQDRQFILSSKKLLLSDSGFYLCAWSMAPTTSIYFGPGTRLTVT.

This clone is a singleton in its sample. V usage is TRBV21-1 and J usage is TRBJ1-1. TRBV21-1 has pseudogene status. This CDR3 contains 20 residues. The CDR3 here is CASSNGRGGIGCPRDTEAFF. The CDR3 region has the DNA TGTGCCAGCAGCAACGGGCGTGGGGGGATAGGGTGTCCTAGGGACACTGAAGCTTTCTTT.

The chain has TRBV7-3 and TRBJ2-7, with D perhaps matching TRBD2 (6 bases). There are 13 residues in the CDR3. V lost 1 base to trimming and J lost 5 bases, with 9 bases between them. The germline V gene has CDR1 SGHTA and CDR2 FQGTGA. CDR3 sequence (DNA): TGTGCCAGCAGCTTAAACCGGGAGAACGAGCAGTACTTC. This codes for CASSLNRENEQYF.

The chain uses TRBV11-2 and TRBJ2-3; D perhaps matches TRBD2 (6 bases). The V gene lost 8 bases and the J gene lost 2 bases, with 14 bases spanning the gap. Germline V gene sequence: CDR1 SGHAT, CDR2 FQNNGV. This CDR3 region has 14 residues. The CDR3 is CASFLGGPTDTQYF. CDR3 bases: TGTGCCAGCTTCCTCGGGGGACCCACAGATACGCAGTATTTT.

CDR3: CASSSGDRAKNIQYF. In DNA, the CDR3 is TGTGCCAGCAGCTCTGGGGACAGAGCCAAAAACATTCAGTACTTC. The rearrangement uses TRBV7-9 and TRBJ2-4; 7 bases agree with TRBD1. After removal of 4 bases from V and 0 bases from J, the junction contained 3 bases not matched to a gene. From germline, CDR1 is SEHNR and CDR2 FQNEAQ (reference sequence). This CDR3 comprises 15 residues.

The CDR3 DNA follows: TGTGCCAGCAGCTTGGCCCGGACTAGCGGGGGTTCCTCTTATGAGCAGTTCTTC. Protein product: CASSLARTSGGSSYEQFF. The gene calls are TRBV5-4 and TRBJ2-1, with 13 bases identical to TRBD2. CDR3 length: 18 amino acids. The germline V gene has CDR1 SGHNT and CDR2 YYREEE (reference sequence). Trimming at V came to 0 bases and at J to 8 bases, leaving 11 bases not matched to a gene.

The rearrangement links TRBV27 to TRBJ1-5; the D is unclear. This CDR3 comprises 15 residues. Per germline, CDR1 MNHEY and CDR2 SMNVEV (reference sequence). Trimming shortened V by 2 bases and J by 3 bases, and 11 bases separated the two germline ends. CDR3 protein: CASSLTAGINQPQHF. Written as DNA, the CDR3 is TGTGCCAGCAGTTTAACGGCAGGTATCAATCAGCCCCAGCATTTT.

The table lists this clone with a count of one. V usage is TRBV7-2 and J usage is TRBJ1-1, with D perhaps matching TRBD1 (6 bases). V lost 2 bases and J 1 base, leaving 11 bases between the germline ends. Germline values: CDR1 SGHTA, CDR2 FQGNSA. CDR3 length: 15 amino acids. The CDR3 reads CASSLQGMGNTEAFF. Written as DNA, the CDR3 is TGTGCCAGCAGCTTACAGGGGATGGGGAACACTGAAGCTTTCTTT.

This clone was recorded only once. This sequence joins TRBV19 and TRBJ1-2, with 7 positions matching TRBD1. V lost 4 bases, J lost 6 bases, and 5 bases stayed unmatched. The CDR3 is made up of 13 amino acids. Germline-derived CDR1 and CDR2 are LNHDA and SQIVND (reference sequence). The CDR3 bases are TGTGCCAGTAGTACCCTGACAGGGAATGGCTACACCTTC. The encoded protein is CASSTLTGNGYTF. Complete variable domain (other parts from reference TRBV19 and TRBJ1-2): DGGITQSPKYLFRKEGQNVTLSCEQNLNHDAMYWYRQDPGQGLRLIYYSQIVNDFQKGDIAEGYSVSREKKESFPLTVTSAQKNPTAFYLCASSTLTGNGYTFGSGTRLTVV.